Each of the 21 T cell receptor beta chains below was sequenced from the same sample in a study of breast tumors, draining lymph nodes, adjacent tissues. TCRdb itself ran the multiplex PCR reads through MiXCR, one entry per CDR3 protein. The sample shows approximately 150,000 distinct CDR3 sequences, about 33% of them seen only once. The lymph nodes were axillary draining lymph nodes from breast cancer patients. The sample was axillary lymph node tissue. The receptors come from a female donor with breast cancer. Some clones in this sample may be carry-over from other donors' samples.

This clonotype was recorded a few times. A much larger clonotype is one base distant, so this may be a read error. Here the CDR3 DNA reads TGTGCCAGCAGCGCCTTCGCTAACTCCTACAATGAGCCGTTCTTC. It codes for CASSAFANSYNEPFF. This chain uses TRBV9 with TRBJ2-1; D call uncertain. Germline V lookup: CDR1 SGDLS, CDR2 YYNGEE. CDR3 length: 15 residues.

This clonotype was seen more than once but under ten times. The genes are TRBV12-3 or TRBV12-4 and TRBJ1-3; 7 positions agree with TRBD1. The CDR3 length is 13 residues. The V and J ends lost 10 bases and 1 base, in that order; junction bases with no gene match: 4. The CDR3: CANTGQSGNTIYF. For the CDR3, the DNA is TGTGCCAATACGGGACAGTCTGGAAACACCATATATTTT.

There are many counts of this clonotype. The chain has TRBV2 and TRBJ2-7, with TRBD1 identical over 12 bases. CDR1 is SNHLY, CDR2 FYNNEI, per germline. The CDR3 has 14 amino acids. V was pared by 6 bases and J by 3 bases, with 3 bases of the junction left unmatched. CDR3 amino acids: CASRGQGAFYEQYF. The CDR3 DNA is TGTGCCAGCAGGGGACAGGGGGCTTTCTACGAGCAGTACTTC.

This clonotype was found once. The chain combines TRBV15 with TRBJ2-7, with no clear D. This CDR3 is built from 14 residues. Germline V gene data show CDR1 as LNHNV and CDR2 as YYDKDF (reference sequence). The V and J ends lost 0 bases and 3 bases respectively, with 9 bases between them. The CDR3: CATSRDLWGYEQYF. CDR3 nucleotide sequence: TGTGCCACCAGCAGAGATCTCTGGGGCTACGAGCAGTACTTC.

This clonotype came up a few times. V and J are TRBV28 and TRBJ2-1; 11 bases fit TRBD2. With V trimmed by 3 bases and J by 7 bases, 8 bases remained unmatched. This CDR3 comprises 16 residues. CDR1 is MDHEN and CDR2 is SYDVKM in the germline V gene. The CDR3, as DNA: TGTGCCAGCAGTTTTGCGACTAGCGGGATTGCTAATGAGCAGTTCTTC. Amino acids: CASSFATSGIANEQFF.

The chain links TRBV7-9 to TRBJ1-4, with D possibly being TRBD1 (5 bases). This CDR3 spans 13 amino acids. Germline assignment: CDR1 SEHNR and CDR2 FQNEAQ (reference sequence). V gave up 5 bases and J gave up 8 bases, with 12 bases separating them. CDR3 sequence (DNA): TGTGCCAGCAGCCCCAGGGAGGAAGAAAAACTGTTTTTT. Residues: CASSPREEEKLFF.

This clonotype appeared many times. This chain links TRBV20-1 with TRBJ2-2, with 10 positions matching TRBD2. The CDR3 covers 13 residues. Trimming removed 8 bases from V and 10 bases from J; junction bases left unmatched: 10. The germline V gene encodes CDR1 DFQATT and CDR2 SNEGSKA (reference sequence). This CDR3 is CSKAGGPIVELFF. CDR3 DNA sequence: TGCAGTAAAGCGGGAGGGCCAATTGTGGAGCTGTTTTTT.

This clonotype was seen repeatedly, ten times or more. The genes are TRBV30 and TRBJ1-6; 11 nucleotides match TRBD1. The ends lost 5 bases at V and 7 bases at J; junction bases unmatched: 7. The CDR3 consists of 15 residues. Germline values: CDR1 GTSNPN, CDR2 SVGIG (reference sequence). CDR3 protein: CAWLPRTGGNSPLHF. The CDR3 coding sequence is TGTGCCTGGCTGCCTAGGACAGGGGGCAATTCACCCCTCCACTTT.

The rearrangement links TRBV15 to TRBJ1-2; D possibly corresponds to TRBD1 (6 bases). The CDR3 runs 13 residues. Deletions cut 5 bases from V and 7 bases from J, with 14 bases between. The V gene's germline CDR1 is LNHNV and CDR2 YYDKDF (reference sequence). CDR3 residues: CATSHARGLGYTF. DNA for the CDR3: TGTGCCACCAGCCACGCCAGGGGCCTTGGCTACACCTTC.

This clonotype showed up many times. The V gene is TRBV6-4, the J gene TRBJ2-1; perhaps TRBD2 as D (7 bases). CDR3 size: 16 residues. From germline, CDR1 is MRHNA and CDR2 SNTAGT. V lost 5 bases and J lost 2, with 16 bases in between. The CDR3 loop is CASSPLAGAAYNEQFF. The CDR3 coding sequence is TGTGCCAGCAGTCCCCTTGCGGGGGCCGCCTACAATGAGCAGTTCTTC.

This clonotype was observed many times. This chain links TRBV6-5 with TRBJ2-7; 7 positions agree with TRBD2. Germline loops: CDR1 MNHEY, CDR2 SVGAGI. The CDR3 is made up of 14 amino acids. Losses at the gene ends were 2 bases for V and 3 bases for J; bases not matched to a gene: 4. For the CDR3, the DNA is TGTGCCAGCAGTTACGGCGGGACTAACTACGAGCAGTACTTC. As protein: CASSYGGTNYEQYF.

This clonotype occurred many times. J is TRBJ1-3 and V is TRBV10-3; D might be TRBD1 (6 bases). V was pared by 0 bases and J by 3 bases, with 12 bases between. The CDR3 extends over 16 amino acids. Looked up from germline, CDR1 is ENHRY and CDR2 is SYGVKD. The DNA for the CDR3 is TGTGCCATCAGTGAGTCGGCAGGGGCGAATGGAAACACCATATATTTT. It translates to CAISESAGANGNTIYF.

This clonotype has at least ten counts. The chain has TRBV18 and TRBJ2-3; D remains ambiguous. Trimming pared 5 bases from V and 3 bases from J, leaving 12 bases between. Germline V gene lookup returns CDR1 KGHSH and CDR2 LQKENI. The CDR3 sequence is 14 residues long. CDR3 DNA: TGTGCCAGCTCAGCAAAGGTTGGGACAGATACGCAGTATTTT. Translating it yields CASSAKVGTDTQYF.

This clonotype was detected a few times. The chain couples TRBV28 to TRBJ2-2, with D perhaps given as TRBD1 or TRBD2 (5 bases each). Germline-derived CDR1 and CDR2 are MDHEN and SYDVKM. V lost 3 bases and J 1 base, leaving 12 bases between the germline ends. The length of the CDR3 is 16 residues. CDR3 nucleotide sequence: TGTGCCAGCAGTTTCCCCGGGGCCCAGAACACCGGGGAGCTGTTTTTT. This codes for CASSFPGAQNTGELFF. The variable domain in full, completed from reference TRBV28 and TRBJ2-2, reads DVKVTQSSRYLVKRTGEKVFLECVQDMDHENMFWYRQDPGLGLRLIYFSYDVKMKEKGDIPEGYSVSREKKERFSLILESASTNQTSMYLCASSFPGAQNTGELFFGEGSRLTVL.

This clonotype occurred many times. CDR3 loop: CASSVGRGQTNEKLFF. The DNA of the CDR3 is TGTGCCAGCAGTGTGGGCAGGGGGCAAACTAATGAAAAACTGTTTTTT. The chain links TRBV11-2 to TRBJ1-4, with 8 bases matching TRBD1. V lost 6 bases to trimming and J lost 1 base; unmatched junction nucleotides: 7. The CDR3 runs 16 residues. CDR1 is SGHAT and CDR2 is FQNNGV in the germline V gene.

This clonotype has a count of ten or more. The V call is TRBV7-9, the J call TRBJ2-1; D is undetermined. Trimming took off 5 bases at V and 4 bases at J, with 15 bases between the two ends. CDR3 length equals 15 residues. CDR1 and CDR2 (germline): SEHNR, FQNEAQ (reference sequence). The CDR3 here is CASSETKGWYNEQFF. The CDR3 region has the DNA TGTGCCAGCAGCGAGACCAAAGGGTGGTACAATGAGCAGTTCTTC.

V gene TRBV20-1 combines with J gene TRBJ1-1; TRBD1 matches 7 bases. CDR3 length equals 14 residues. CDR1 and CDR2 (germline): DFQATT, SNEGSKA (reference sequence). The V gene end was trimmed by 2 bases and the J gene end by 4 bases; junction bases not matched to a gene: 7. CDR3 region: CSARQKPGGTEAFF. CDR3 bases: TGCAGTGCTAGACAAAAACCAGGGGGCACTGAAGCTTTCTTT.

The chain is built from TRBV20-1 and TRBJ2-5; 13 bases agree with TRBD2. V gave up 3 bases and J gave up 2 bases; unmatched junction bases: 6. This CDR3 has 16 amino acids. The germline CDR1 and CDR2 sequences are DFQATT and SNEGSKA (reference sequence). Here the CDR3 DNA reads TGCAGTGCTAGGTGGACTAGCGGGGGAACACAAGAGACCCAGTACTTC. It specifies CSARWTSGGTQETQYF.

This clonotype was seen many times. One end of the junction fails to match germline, which may point to a read error. The chain links TRBV5-1 to TRBJ1-6; no reliable D call. This CDR3 region has 12 residues. Germline loops: CDR1 SGHRS, CDR2 YFSETQ. Here the CDR3 DNA reads TGTGCCAGCAGCGGAGGAGGTTCACCCCTCCACTTT. It codes for CASSGGGSPLHF.

This clonotype was counted many times. This chain links TRBV29-1 with TRBJ1-2, with no clear D. Trimming took 4 bases from V and 3 from J, leaving 12 bases between them. The CDR3 sequence is 13 residues long. Per germline, CDR1 SQVTM and CDR2 ANQGSEA. In nucleotides, the CDR3 is TGCAGCGTTGCCATCTCAGCCGACTATGGCTACACCTTC. This encodes CSVAISADYGYTF.

Turning to this clonotype: A much larger clone is a single base away; this may be a read error. This sequence joins TRBV14 and TRBJ2-1; D perhaps matches TRBD1 (5 bases). CDR1 and CDR2 (germline): SGHDN, FVKESK. The CDR3 sequence is 15 residues long. The CDR3 loop is CASSRFQDTYNEQLF. The CDR3 region has the DNA TGTGCCAGCAGCCGCTTCCAGGACACGTACAATGAGCAGCTCTTC.